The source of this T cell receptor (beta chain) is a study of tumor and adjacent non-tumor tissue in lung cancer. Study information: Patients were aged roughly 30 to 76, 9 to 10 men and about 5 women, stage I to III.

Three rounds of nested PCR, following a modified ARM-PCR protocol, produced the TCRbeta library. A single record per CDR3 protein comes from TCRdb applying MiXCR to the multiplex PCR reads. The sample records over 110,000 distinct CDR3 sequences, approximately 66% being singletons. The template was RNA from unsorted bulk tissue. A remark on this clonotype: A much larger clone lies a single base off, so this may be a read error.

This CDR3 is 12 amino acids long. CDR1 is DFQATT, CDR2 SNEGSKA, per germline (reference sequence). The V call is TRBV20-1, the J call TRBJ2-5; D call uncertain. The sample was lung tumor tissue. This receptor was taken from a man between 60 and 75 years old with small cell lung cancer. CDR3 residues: CSARRAAETHYF. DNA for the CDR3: TGCAGTGCTAGAAGGGCAGCAGAGACCCATTACTTC.